Following are 17 T cell receptor beta chains from one sample sequenced in a study of T cells after yellow fever vaccination. MiXCR, run by TCRdb on the 5' RACE reads, gives a single entry per CDR3 protein. The profile shows 620,000 or so distinct CDR3 sequences, about a sixth of them singletons. Sequences were derived from PBMCs, sampled 5 to 6 days after the first yellow fever vaccination. Receptor source: a man younger than 35 who received the YFV17D yellow fever vaccine.

For this clonotype: One base away lies a much larger clone, so this may be a sequencing read error. The V gene is TRBV4-1, the J gene TRBJ2-2, with 9 bases identical to TRBD2. CDR3 size: 15 residues. The V gene end was trimmed by 1 base and the J gene end by 4 bases; junction bases not matched to a gene: 1. Germline V gives CDR1 MGHRA, CDR2 YSYEKL. CDR3 protein: CASSQVRGGTGELFF. CDR3 sequence (DNA): TGCGCCAGCAGCCAAGTGCGGGGGGGCACCGGGGAGCTGTTTTTT.

The chain combines TRBV6-1 with TRBJ1-4; D call uncertain. V lost 6 bases, J lost 3 bases, and 14 bases lay in between. In germline, CDR1 is MNHNS, CDR2 SASEGT. The CDR3 has 15 residues. The CDR3 loop reads CASRPVGEANEKLFF. CDR3 DNA sequence: TGTGCCAGCAGGCCAGTTGGGGAGGCTAATGAAAAACTGTTTTTT.

This clonotype was seen only a few times. The chain joins TRBV4-1 to TRBJ1-2; 8 positions agree with TRBD1. CDR3 size: 17 residues. Germline V lookup: CDR1 MGHRA, CDR2 YSYEKL. The V gene end was trimmed by 0 bases and the J gene end by 6 bases; junction bases not matched to a gene: 12. The CDR3 region is CASSQDGAGGGGDGYTF. The CDR3 DNA reads as TGCGCCAGCAGCCAAGATGGCGCAGGGGGCGGAGGGGATGGCTACACCTTC.

This clonotype has just a few counts. The J gene is TRBJ2-6, the V gene TRBV6-2 or TRBV6-3; weak D call: TRBD2 (7 bases). V was shortened by 10 bases and J by 2 bases, with 12 bases between the two germline ends. The germline V gene encodes CDR1 MNHEY and CDR2 SVGEGT. The CDR3 spans 14 residues. The CDR3 sequence: CATDGGPGANVLTF. CDR3 DNA: TGTGCCACGGACGGGGGGCCTGGGGCCAACGTCCTGACTTTC.

In its sample, this clonotype was seen many times. The rearrangement uses TRBV29-1 and TRBJ2-5; no clear D gene. Trimming left V 6 bases short and J 1 base short, with 12 bases between. CDR1 is SQVTM and CDR2 is ANQGSEA in the germline V gene. The CDR3 extends over 13 amino acids. For the CDR3, the DNA is TGCAGCGTCGCCTGGACGGTCCAAGAGACCCAGTACTTC. It codes for CSVAWTVQETQYF.

The J gene is TRBJ2-5, the V gene TRBV19, with TRBD2 as a possible D gene (7 bases). The V gene lost 3 bases and the J gene lost 1 base, with 9 bases spanning the gap. CDR1 and CDR2 from the germline V gene are LNHDA and SQIVND (reference sequence). The CDR3 has 14 amino acids. The CDR3 loop reads CASSMGGAQETQYF. The CDR3 region has the DNA TGTGCCAGTAGTATGGGGGGGGCCCAAGAGACCCAGTACTTC.

J is TRBJ2-6 and V is TRBV4-1, with D uncertain. There are 15 residues in the CDR3. V was pared by 4 bases and J by 2 bases, with 9 bases between. Germline lookup yields CDR1 MGHRA and CDR2 YSYEKL. The CDR3 region is CASSLWETGANVLTF. The CDR3 DNA sequence: TGCGCCAGCAGCCTGTGGGAAACTGGGGCCAACGTCCTGACTTTC.

The V call is TRBV4-3, the J call TRBJ2-1; the match to TRBD1 covers 9 bases. Losses at the gene ends were 1 base for V and 8 bases for J; bases not matched to a gene: 6. Germline CDR1 reads LGHNA; CDR2 reads YSLEER. CDR3 length: 15 amino acids. The CDR3 region has the DNA TGCGCCAGCAGCCAAGCGACACAGGGGGCATATGAGCAGTTCTTC. Protein sequence: CASSQATQGAYEQFF.

This clonotype appeared a few times. The genes are TRBV27 and TRBJ2-2; D possibly corresponds to TRBD1 (6 bases). Trimming left V 4 bases short and J 0 bases short, with 9 bases between. Germline-derived CDR1 and CDR2 are MNHEY and SMNVEV (reference sequence). This CDR3 has 15 amino acids. CDR3 in DNA: TGTGCCAGCAGTTCCTACAGGGCGAACACCGGGGAGCTGTTTTTT. This gives the protein CASSSYRANTGELFF.

V and J are TRBV30 and TRBJ2-1; 9 bases are a match to TRBD1. CDR1 and CDR2 (germline): GTSNPN, SVGIG (reference sequence). This CDR3 spans 14 amino acids. J lost 8 bases, V lost 4 bases, and 9 bases had no gene match. DNA of the CDR3: TGTGCCTGGAACGGGGACAGGGCTTGGGATGAGCAGTTCTTC. The encoded protein is CAWNGDRAWDEQFF.

This clonotype has a single count. V is TRBV4-3 and J is TRBJ1-5; the D is unclear. CDR1 and CDR2 from the germline V gene are LGHNA and YSLEER. The CDR3 is 13 residues long. V gave up 1 base and J gave up 4 bases, with 5 bases separating them. The chain's CDR3 is CASSQAVNQPQHF. For the CDR3, the DNA is TGCGCCAGCAGCCAAGCCGTGAATCAGCCCCAGCATTTT.

The J gene is TRBJ2-7, the V gene TRBV11-3, with D uncertain. The CDR3 is made up of 13 amino acids. Germline CDR1 reads SGHNT; CDR2 reads YENEEA. Trimming stripped 6 bases from V and 3 bases from J, with 12 bases between. CDR3 residues: CASSVGTDYEQYF. Written as DNA, the CDR3 is TGTGCCAGCAGTGTGGGAACAGACTACGAGCAGTACTTC.

This clonotype has a handful of counts. V and J are TRBV2 and TRBJ2-2; D unclear. The CDR3 spans 16 residues. Looked up from germline, CDR1 is SNHLY and CDR2 is FYNNEI. V shed 4 bases and J shed 0 bases, with 12 bases lying between them. This CDR3 reads CASSVSRSANTGELFF. CDR3 nucleotides: TGTGCCAGCAGTGTGTCGAGATCCGCGAACACCGGGGAGCTGTTTTTT.

The chain joins TRBV2 to TRBJ2-6, with 9 bases lining up with TRBD1. CDR3 length: 17 residues. The V and J ends lost 8 bases and 4 bases, in that order; junction bases with no gene match: 12. Germline CDR1 SNHLY, CDR2 FYNNEI. This CDR3 is CASVGLGQGAGANVLTF. The CDR3 nucleotides are TGTGCCAGCGTGGGTCTGGGACAGGGTGCCGGGGCCAACGTCCTGACTTTC.

The rearrangement joins TRBV12-3 or TRBV12-4 to TRBJ2-5; a possible D gene is TRBD1 (6 bases). This CDR3 has 15 residues. V lost 4 bases, J lost 4 bases, and 16 bases lay in between. CDR3 region: CASSSGRGFGETQYF. In nucleotides, the CDR3 is TGTGCCAGCAGTTCCGGTAGGGGGTTCGGAGAGACCCAGTACTTC.

The gene calls are TRBV5-1 and TRBJ2-7; 8 positions agree with TRBD1. The V and J ends lost 2 bases and 5 bases, in that order; junction bases with no gene match: 9. CDR1 is SGHRS and CDR2 is YFSETQ in the germline V gene. This CDR3 has 15 residues. The CDR3 reads CASSFGTGSPNEQYV. The CDR3 DNA reads as TGCGCCAGCAGCTTCGGGACAGGATCCCCCAACGAGCAGTACGTC.

CDR3 amino acids: CASSVGGSDNEQFF. CDR3 nucleotides: TGTGCCAGCAGCGTAGGGGGTTCTGACAATGAGCAGTTCTTC. The V and J genes are TRBV9 and TRBJ2-1, with D unclear. The CDR3 covers 14 residues. V lost 0 bases to trimming and J lost 5 bases, with 9 bases between them. Germline V lookup: CDR1 SGDLS, CDR2 YYNGEE.